A single sample gave rise to the 3 T cell receptor beta chains below, sequenced in a study of blood T cell repertoires in COVID-19. Profiling relied on immunoSEQ multiplex PCR, and the TCRdb table lists in-frame clones only, not all of them. The data show 150,000 to 200,000 clones, under 85% seen once. Sequencing was done on a sample of peripheral blood. The receptors come from a woman of 80 years or more with acute or convalescent COVID-19.

The V and J genes are TRBV6-6 and TRBJ2-7; possible D gene TRBD1, 5 bases. The CDR3 is 18 residues long. Trimming cost V 5 bases and J 6 bases, with 29 bases left between them. Germline-derived CDR1 and CDR2 are MNHNY and SVGAGI (reference sequence). The chain's CDR3 is CASSLKEFRGSFFLEQYF. For the CDR3, the DNA is TGTGCCAGCAGTCTTAAAGAGTTTAGGGGATCGTTCTTCCTCGAGCAGTACTTC.

V and J are TRBV12-3 or TRBV12-4 and TRBJ2-7, with D possibly being TRBD1 (5 bases). The V gene lost 2 bases and the J gene lost 2 bases, with 7 bases spanning the gap. CDR3 length: 13 residues. CDR3 nucleotide sequence: TGTGCCAGCAGTTTACCAGGGACCTACGAGCAGTACTTC. It encodes CASSLPGTYEQYF.

The chain combines TRBV6-5 with TRBJ2-5; the D gene is possibly TRBD1 (5 bases). With 5 bases removed from V and 2 bases from J, the gap between germline ends came to 9 bases. CDR3 length: 13 residues. Germline assignment: CDR1 MNHEY and CDR2 SVGAGI. CDR3 sequence: CASSLDIQETQYF. CDR3 DNA: TGTGCCAGCAGTCTGGACATTCAAGAGACCCAGTACTTC.